The 25 T cell receptor beta chains given below trace back to one sample, sequenced in a study of T cells expressing NK-cell markers. For each CDR3 protein, TCRdb gives one entry from its re-call of the 5' RACE reads, without DNA. Here the sample table reports fewer than 400,000 distinct CDR3 sequences. Sequencing was carried out using blood T cells: a sorted CD56 or NKG2C T cell subset, CD4+ or CD8+ T cells, or bulk PBMC T cells (not recorded which). Receptors were obtained from a woman in her 50s in good health.

The gene calls are TRBV4-1 and TRBJ2-1; the TCRdb D gene call, TRBD1, has no DNA to confirm it. The CDR3 totals 15 residues. Germline V gives CDR1 MGHRA, CDR2 YSYEKL. The chain's CDR3 is CASSQIRAQSNEQFF.

The chain joins TRBV29-1 to TRBJ2-1; TCRdb gives TRBD2 as the D gene, but with no DNA this cannot be confirmed. The V gene's germline CDR1 is SQVTM and CDR2 ANQGSEA. The CDR3 has 15 residues. The CDR3 region is CSVREAGGAGGEQFF.

CDR3: CASSYRAGEEKLFF. The chain recombines TRBV6-9 with TRBJ1-4; TCRdb's D call, TRBD1, is unchecked because there is no DNA. This CDR3 is 14 amino acids long. Germline CDR1 and CDR2: MNHGY and SVAAGI.

The chain has TRBV7-6 and TRBJ1-1; TCRdb's assignment of TRBD1 cannot be checked, as there is no DNA. This CDR3 has 16 amino acids. Germline V gene data show CDR1 as SGHVS and CDR2 as FNYEAQ. This chain's CDR3 is CASSVTPGTPYTEAFF.

The chain is built from TRBV4-1 and TRBJ1-4. The CDR3 length is 17 residues. Looked up from germline, CDR1 is MGHRA and CDR2 is YSYEKL. CDR3 sequence reads: CASSQGSQTATNEKLFF.

The chain couples TRBV27 to TRBJ2-1; TCRdb lists TRBD2, though no DNA is available to test this call. The CDR3 has 14 amino acids. Per the germline V gene, CDR1 is MNHEY and CDR2 is SMNVEV (reference sequence). CDR3 amino acids: CASSKLAPYNEQFF.

The chain recombines TRBV9 with TRBJ2-3. The CDR3 is 13 amino acids. Looked up from germline, CDR1 is SGDLS and CDR2 is YYNGEE. The chain's CDR3 is CASSVAGGNTQYF.

The V gene is TRBV15, the J gene TRBJ1-6. Germline CDR1 is LNHNV and CDR2 is YYDKDF (reference sequence). The CDR3 sequence is 18 residues long. The CDR3 sequence: CATSRDRGGYTYNSPLHF.

V is TRBV20-1 and J is TRBJ2-1; the D call from TCRdb, TRBD1, cannot be confirmed without DNA. CDR1 is DFQATT, CDR2 SNEGSKA, per germline (reference sequence). CDR3 length: 15 residues. The chain's CDR3 is CSARDFPRQHHEQFF.

The CDR3 spells CASSSGLAGGFSYNEQFF. The chain joins TRBV5-1 to TRBJ2-1; TCRdb picks TRBD2, but there is no DNA to check that call. CDR3 length: 18 amino acids. Germline lookup yields CDR1 SGHRS and CDR2 YFSETQ.

The genes are TRBV7-9 and TRBJ2-4. The CDR3 covers 14 residues. CDR1 is SEHNR and CDR2 is FQNEAQ in the germline V gene (reference sequence). CDR3 protein: CASSLGIAKNIQYF.

The chain recombines TRBV29-1 with TRBJ2-5; absent DNA, TCRdb's TRBD2 call cannot be checked. CDR3 length: 14 residues. In germline, CDR1 is SQVTM, CDR2 ANQGSEA. CDR3 residues: CSVDAGPAGETQYF.

This chain uses TRBV11-3 with TRBJ2-4. The CDR3 length is 17 residues. Looked up from germline, CDR1 is SGHNT and CDR2 is YENEEA. This chain's CDR3 is CASSQTFPGLAKNIQYF.

The genes are TRBV21-1 and TRBJ2-5; the TRBD1 assignment by TCRdb is unverifiable without DNA. TRBV21-1 is designated a pseudogene. The CDR3 runs 15 residues. CDR3 in amino acids: CASSKDDRGRETQYF.

The V call is TRBV14, the J call TRBJ2-3; TCRdb designates TRBD1, a call that cannot be tested without DNA. The CDR3 contains 16 residues. Germline V gene sequence: CDR1 SGHDN, CDR2 FVKESK. CDR3 in amino acids: CASSQGQGASTDTQYF. Full variable domain (missing parts from reference TRBV14 and TRBJ2-3): EAGVTQFPSHSVIEKGQTVTLRCDPISGHDNLYWYRRVMGKEIKFLLHFVKESKQDESGMPNNRFLAERTGGTYSTLKVQPAELEDSGVYFCASSQGQGASTDTQYFGPGTRLTVL.

This CDR3 is CASSLGTDRYQETQYF. The chain has TRBV4-1 and TRBJ2-5. This CDR3 is built from 16 residues. CDR1 and CDR2 (germline): MGHRA, YSYEKL.

This chain connects TRBV6-5 to TRBJ2-2; the TCRdb D gene call, TRBD2, has no DNA to confirm it. The V gene's germline CDR1 is MNHEY and CDR2 SVGAGI. This CDR3 comprises 17 residues. This CDR3 reads CASSYLAAGGHTGELFF.

J is TRBJ2-3 and V is TRBV20-1; the TRBD2 assignment by TCRdb is unverifiable without DNA. Germline V gene lookup returns CDR1 DFQATT and CDR2 SNEGSKA (reference sequence). The CDR3 totals 16 residues. The CDR3: CSAVQVAGGLTDTQYF.

The J gene is TRBJ2-3, the V gene TRBV4-1; TCRdb calls TRBD2, which cannot be checked without DNA. The length of the CDR3 is 16 residues. Germline V CDR1 and CDR2: MGHRA, YSYEKL. CDR3 protein: CASSQEGSSRTDTQYF.

This chain's CDR3 is CASSLEGGPRDTQYF. V gene TRBV5-1 combines with J gene TRBJ2-3; TCRdb lists TRBD2, though no DNA is available to test this call. CDR3 length: 15 residues. Germline V gene data show CDR1 as SGHRS and CDR2 as YFSETQ.

The rearrangement joins TRBV5-6 to TRBJ2-3; TCRdb's D call, TRBD1, is unchecked because there is no DNA. CDR3 length equals 15 residues. Germline V gives CDR1 SGHDT, CDR2 YYEEEE. CDR3 region: CASTLTGGRRDTQYF. Based on the CDR3 plus reference TRBV5-6 and TRBJ2-3, the full variable domain is DAGVTQSPTHLIKTRGQQVTLRCSPKSGHDTVSWYQQALGQGPQFIFQYYEEEERQRGNFPDRFSGHQFPNYSSELNVNALLLGDSALYLCASTLTGGRRDTQYFGPGTRLTVL.

The chain uses TRBV27 and TRBJ2-4; TCRdb indicates TRBD2, and absent DNA this call remains unverified. Germline CDR1 and CDR2: MNHEY and SMNVEV (reference sequence). The CDR3 has 16 residues. The CDR3 is CASSSADAGVENIQYF.

The V call is TRBV30, the J call TRBJ2-1; with no DNA, the TCRdb D assignment of TRBD2 cannot be verified. The germline gives CDR1 GTSNPN, CDR2 SVGIG (reference sequence). The CDR3 runs to 12 residues. The CDR3 region is CAWSGAGGPTVF.

This sequence joins TRBV14 and TRBJ1-3. CDR3 length equals 16 residues. Germline V gene sequence: CDR1 SGHDN, CDR2 FVKESK. The CDR3 loop is CASSQGADVSGNTIYF.

The rearrangement links TRBV6-5 to TRBJ2-3. Germline CDR1 MNHEY, CDR2 SVGAGI. This CDR3 is built from 17 residues. This CDR3 is CASSWTWAATSTDTQYF.